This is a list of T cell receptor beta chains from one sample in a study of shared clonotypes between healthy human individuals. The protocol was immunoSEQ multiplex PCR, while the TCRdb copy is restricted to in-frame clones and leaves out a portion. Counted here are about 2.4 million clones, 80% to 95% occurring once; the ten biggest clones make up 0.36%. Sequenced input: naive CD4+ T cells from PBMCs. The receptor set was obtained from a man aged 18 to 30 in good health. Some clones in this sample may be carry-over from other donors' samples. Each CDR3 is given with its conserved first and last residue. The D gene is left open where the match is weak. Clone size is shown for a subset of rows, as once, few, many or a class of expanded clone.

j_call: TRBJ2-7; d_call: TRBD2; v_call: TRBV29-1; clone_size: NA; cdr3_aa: CSVGSGSNEQYF; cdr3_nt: TGCAGCGTCGGTAGCGGGAGCAACGAGCAGTACTTC
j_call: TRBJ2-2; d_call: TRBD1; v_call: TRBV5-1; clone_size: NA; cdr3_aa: CASTPLGDRYTYTGELFF; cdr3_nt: TGCGCCAGCACCCCGTTGGGGGACAGGTATACTTACACCGGGGAGCTGTTTTTT
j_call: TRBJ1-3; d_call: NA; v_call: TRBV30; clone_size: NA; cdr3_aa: CAWSASNSGNTIYF; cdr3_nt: TGTGCCTGGAGTGCAAGTAACTCTGGAAACACCATATATTTT
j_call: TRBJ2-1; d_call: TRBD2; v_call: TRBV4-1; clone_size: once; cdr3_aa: CASSPGLAGVMYNEQFF; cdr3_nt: TGCGCCAGCAGCCCCGGACTAGCGGGAGTGATGTACAATGAGCAGTTCTTC
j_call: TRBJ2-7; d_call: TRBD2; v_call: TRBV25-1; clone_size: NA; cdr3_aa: CASSPASGNVNYEQYF; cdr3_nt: TGTGCCAGCAGTCCGGCTAGCGGGAATGTAAACTACGAGCAGTACTTC
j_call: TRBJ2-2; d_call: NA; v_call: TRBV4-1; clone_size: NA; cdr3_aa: CASSQPMNTGELFF; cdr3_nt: TGCGCCAGCAGCCAACCAATGAACACCGGGGAGCTGTTTTTT
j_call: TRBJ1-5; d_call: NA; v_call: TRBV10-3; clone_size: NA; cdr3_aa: CASGGGDQPQHF; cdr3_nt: TGTGCCTCCGGAGGGGGAGATCAGCCCCAGCATTTT
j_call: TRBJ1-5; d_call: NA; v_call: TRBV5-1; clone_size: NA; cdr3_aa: CASSLSPGDQPQHF; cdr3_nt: TGCGCCAGCAGCTTATCCCCGGGGGATCAGCCCCAGCATTTT
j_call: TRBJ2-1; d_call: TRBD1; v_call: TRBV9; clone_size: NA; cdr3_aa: CASSVGTGSEQFF; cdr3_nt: TGTGCCAGCAGCGTAGGGACAGGGAGTGAGCAGTTCTTC
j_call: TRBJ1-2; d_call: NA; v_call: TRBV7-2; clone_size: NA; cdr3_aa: CASSLAGNGQGSHF; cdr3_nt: TGTGCCAGCAGCTTAGCGGGGAATGGTCAGGGGTCCCACTTC
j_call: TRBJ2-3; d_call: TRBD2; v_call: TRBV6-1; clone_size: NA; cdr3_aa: CASSEIGTSGRALGTDTQYF; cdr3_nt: TGTGCCAGCAGTGAAATCGGAACTAGCGGGAGGGCCTTGGGCACAGATACGCAGTATTTT
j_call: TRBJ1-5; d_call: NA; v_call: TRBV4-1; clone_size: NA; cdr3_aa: CASSQVPSSNQPQHF; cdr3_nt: TGCGCCAGCAGCCAAGTTCCGTCTAGCAATCAGCCCCAGCATTTT
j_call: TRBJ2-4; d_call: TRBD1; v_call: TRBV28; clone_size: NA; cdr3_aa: CASSISGTGVKGIQYF; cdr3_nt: TGTGCCAGCAGTATTTCCGGGACAGGGGTGAAAGGCATTCAGTACTTC
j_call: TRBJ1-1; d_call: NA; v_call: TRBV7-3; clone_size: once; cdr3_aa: CASNPPTGNTEAFF; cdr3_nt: TGTGCCAGCAACCCCCCAACGGGCAACACTGAAGCTTTCTTT
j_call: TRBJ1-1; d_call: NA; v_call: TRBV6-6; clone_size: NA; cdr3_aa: CASSHRLGSTEAFF; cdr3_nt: TGTGCCAGCAGTCACCGCCTGGGAAGCACTGAAGCTTTCTTT
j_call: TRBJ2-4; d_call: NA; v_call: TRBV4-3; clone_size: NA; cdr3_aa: CASSQDFAGPAGLSKNIQYF; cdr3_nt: TGCGCCAGCAGCCAAGATTTTGCAGGACCCGCCGGTCTGTCCAAAAACATTCAGTACTTC
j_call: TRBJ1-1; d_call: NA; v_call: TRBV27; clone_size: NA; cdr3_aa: CASSSRGVTGKTEAFF; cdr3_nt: TGTGCCAGCAGTTCCAGGGGAGTTACAGGAAAAACTGAAGCTTTCTTT
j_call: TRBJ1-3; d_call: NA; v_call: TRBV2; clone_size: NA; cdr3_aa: CASSEGGAGNTIYF; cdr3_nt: TGTGCCAGCAGTGAAGGGGGCGCTGGAAACACCATATATTTT
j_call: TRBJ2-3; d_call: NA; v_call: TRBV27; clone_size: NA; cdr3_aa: CASRSTDTQYF; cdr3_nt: TGTGCCAGCAGAAGCACAGATACGCAGTATTTT
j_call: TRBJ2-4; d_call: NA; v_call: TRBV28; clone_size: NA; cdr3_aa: CASSLLDQQVKNIQYF; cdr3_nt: TGTGCCAGCAGTTTATTGGACCAGCAGGTCAAAAACATTCAGTACTTC
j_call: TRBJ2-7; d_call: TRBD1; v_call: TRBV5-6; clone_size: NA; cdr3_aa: CASSGTGTASYEQYF; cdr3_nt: TGTGCCAGCAGCGGCACCGGGACAGCCTCCTACGAGCAGTACTTC
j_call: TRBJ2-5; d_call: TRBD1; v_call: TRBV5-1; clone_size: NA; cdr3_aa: CASSLQGAMKTQYF; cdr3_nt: TGCGCCAGCAGCTTACAGGGGGCGATGAAGACCCAGTACTTC
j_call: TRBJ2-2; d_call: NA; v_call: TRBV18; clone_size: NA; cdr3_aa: CASSPGRMGNTGELFF; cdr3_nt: TGTGCCAGCTCACCCGGGCGGATGGGAAACACCGGGGAGCTGTTTTTT
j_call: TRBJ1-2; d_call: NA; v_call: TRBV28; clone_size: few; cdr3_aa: CASYSRAEAYGYTF; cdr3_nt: TGTGCCAGCTACTCCCGGGCCGAGGCCTATGGCTACACCTTC
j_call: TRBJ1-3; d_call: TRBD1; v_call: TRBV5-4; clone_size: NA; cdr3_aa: CAGEEQGAGNTIYF; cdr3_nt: TGTGCCGGCGAGGAACAGGGGGCTGGAAACACCATATATTTT